This T cell receptor (beta chain) was captured in a study of CD8+CD57+ T cells in acquired aplastic anemia. This clonotype was counted at least ten times. The template for TCR beta VDJ and CDR3 sequence profiling was genomic DNA. TCRdb re-called the reads with MiXCR, one entry per CDR3 protein. The table includes 130,000 or so distinct CDR3 sequences, less than 50% detected once. With 5 bases removed from V and 4 bases from J, the gap between germline ends came to 18 bases. Germline loops: CDR1 LNHDA, CDR2 SQIVND (reference sequence). The CDR3 totals 16 residues. Whoever was chosen for sequencing had shown CD8+CD57+ cell expansion by flow cytometry.

Sequenced material: sorted CD4+, CD8+, or CD8+CD57+ T cells (not recorded which) from PBMCs. The chain has TRBV19 and TRBJ1-3, with D possibly TRBD1 on 5 matching bases. The clonotype was recovered from a human donor with aplastic anemia. CDR3 protein: CASSSRGGASGNTIYF. The CDR3 DNA sequence: TGTGCCAGTAGTTCCCGAGGAGGGGCGTCCGGAAACACCATATATTTT.